The rows below give T cell receptor beta chains drawn from one sample of a study of control samples from healthy donors and cancer patients. Only in-frame clones appear in the TCRdb table, and some are missing; sequencing was by immunoSEQ multiplex PCR. The sample has some 45,000 clones, 91% seen once. The sample comprised PBMCs. These receptors were obtained from a woman aged 40 to 50 with head and neck cancer. The CDR3 runs from the conserved cysteine through the conserved F or W. A D gene is named only where the DNA matches it firmly. Part of the rows lack a size; the others show once, few, many or a class for expanded clones.

TRBD2	TRBV5-5	once	TRBJ2-1	CASSLYSGIDNEQFF	TGTGCCAGCAGCTTGTATAGCGGGATTGACAATGAGCAGTTCTTC
TRBD2	TRBV27	once	TRBJ2-3	CASSARPSGRAASTDTQYF	TGTGCCAGCAGTGCCCGCCCTAGCGGGAGGGCAGCTAGCACAGATACGCAGTATTTT
TRBD2	TRBV3-1/TRBV3-2	NA	TRBJ2-1	CASSPYLIVAGGSYNEQFF	TGTGCCAGCAGCCCTTACCTCATTGTAGCGGGAGGTTCCTACAATGAGCAGTTCTTC
NA	TRBV5-1	NA	TRBJ2-7	CASSLGIEQYF	TGCGCCAGCAGCTTGGGAATCGAGCAGTACTTC
NA	TRBV2	NA	TRBJ1-4	CASSEGQGNEKLFF	TGTGCCAGCAGTGAAGGGCAGGGCAATGAAAAACTGTTTTTT
NA	TRBV11-2	NA	TRBJ1-1	CASSPALGNTEAFF	TGTGCCAGCAGCCCGGCATTAGGGAACACTGAAGCTTTCTTT
NA	TRBV5-4	NA	TRBJ2-5	CASSAEGLPQETQYF	TGTGCCAGCAGCGCAGAGGGACTGCCCCAAGAGACCCAGTACTTC
NA	TRBV11-2	NA	TRBJ2-1	CASSLGAVYNEQFF	TGTGCCAGCAGCTTAGGTGCGGTCTACAATGAGCAGTTCTTC
NA	TRBV27	NA	TRBJ1-5	CASSIPSDKGENQPQHF	TGTGCCAGCAGTATTCCCTCGGACAAGGGCGAGAATCAGCCCCAGCATTTT
TRBD1	TRBV6-5	NA	TRBJ1-2	CASRTGVWGYTF	TGTGCCAGCAGAACAGGGGTTTGGGGCTACACCTTC
NA	TRBV5-4	NA	TRBJ2-5	CASSLAGGQETQYF	TGTGCCAGCAGCTTGGCCGGGGGCCAAGAGACCCAGTACTTC
NA	TRBV12-3/TRBV12-4	NA	TRBJ1-1	CASSFGQNTEAFF	TGTGCCAGCAGTTTCGGGCAGAACACTGAAGCTTTCTTT
NA	TRBV2	NA	TRBJ1-4	CASSVESTNEKLFF	TGTGCCAGCAGTGTTGAGTCAACTAATGAAAAACTGTTTTTT
TRBD1	TRBV14	NA	TRBJ1-1	CASSPNRGGWLVGTEAFF	TGTGCCAGCAGCCCCAATAGAGGGGGCTGGTTGGTAGGCACTGAAGCTTTCTTT
NA	TRBV6-5	NA	TRBJ2-5	CASREGGGVETQYF	TGTGCCAGCAGGGAGGGGGGAGGAGTGGAGACCCAGTACTTC
NA	TRBV6-5	NA	TRBJ1-1	CASSYSNTPNTEAFF	TGTGCCAGCAGTTACTCAAACACCCCGAACACTGAAGCTTTCTTT
TRBD2	TRBV11-2	NA	TRBJ2-3	CASSSGLAGTSTDTQYF	TGTGCCAGCAGCTCCGGACTAGCGGGGACTAGCACAGATACGCAGTATTTT
NA	TRBV30	NA	TRBJ2-3	CAWSVLWGTTDTQYF	TGTGCCTGGAGTGTACTATGGGGGACCACAGATACGCAGTATTTT
NA	TRBV6-5	NA	TRBJ1-2	CASSFEGRGGNYGYTF	TGTGCCAGCAGTTTTGAGGGGCGGGGTGGGAACTATGGCTACACCTTC
NA	TRBV4-1	NA	TRBJ1-5	CASSQDLTALPKPQHF	TGCGCCAGCAGCCAAGATCTGACGGCGTTACCAAAGCCCCAGCATTTT
TRBD2	TRBV3-1/TRBV3-2	NA	TRBJ2-5	CASSQEDGTSGGKSGETQYF	TGTGCCAGCAGCCAAGAGGATGGGACTAGCGGGGGGAAGAGCGGGGAGACCCAGTACTTC
NA	TRBV12-3/TRBV12-4	NA	TRBJ1-1	CASSPIGGTEAFF	TGTGCCAGCAGTCCTATAGGGGGCACTGAAGCTTTCTTT
NA	TRBV6-5	NA	TRBJ1-2	CASSYKAGVGYTF	TGTGCCAGCAGTTACAAGGCAGGGGTTGGCTACACCTTC